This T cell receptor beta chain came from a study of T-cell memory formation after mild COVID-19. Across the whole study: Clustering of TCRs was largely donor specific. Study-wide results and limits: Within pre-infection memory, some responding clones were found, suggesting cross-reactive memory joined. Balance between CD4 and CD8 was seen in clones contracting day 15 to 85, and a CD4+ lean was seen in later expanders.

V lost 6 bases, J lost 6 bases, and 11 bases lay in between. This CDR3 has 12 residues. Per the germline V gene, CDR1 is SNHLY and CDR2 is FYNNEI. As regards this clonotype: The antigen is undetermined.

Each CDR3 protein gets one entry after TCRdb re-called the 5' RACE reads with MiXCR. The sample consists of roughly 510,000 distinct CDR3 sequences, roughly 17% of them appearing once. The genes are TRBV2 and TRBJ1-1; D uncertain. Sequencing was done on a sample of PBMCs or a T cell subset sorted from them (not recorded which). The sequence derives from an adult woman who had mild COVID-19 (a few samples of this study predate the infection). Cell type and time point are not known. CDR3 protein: CASSLSSPEAFF. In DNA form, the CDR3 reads TGTGCCAGCAGCCTTTCGAGCCCTGAAGCTTTCTTT.